The 12 T cell receptor beta chains below were found in one sample sequenced in a study of OX40 agonist ivuxolimab in advanced cancers. The method was immunoSEQ multiplex PCR; TCRdb's version includes in-frame clones alone and lacks a portion of them. This repertoire shows about 120,000 clones, over 85% found once; its top ten account for roughly 0.15%. The sequenced sample was CD4+ or CD8+ T cells sorted from blood, obtained in a trial of the OX40 agonist ivuxolimab. Receptors were obtained from an adult with an advanced solid tumor such as melanoma, head and neck, liver or kidney cancer.

V is TRBV18 and J is TRBJ2-3; 13 bases are shared with TRBD2. With 3 bases clipped from V and 1 base from J, the junction kept 10 bases outside the gene matches. Germline lookup yields CDR1 KGHSH and CDR2 LQKENI. This CDR3 is built from 19 residues. CDR3 in amino acids: CASSPLGLAGSLGTDTQYF. CDR3 nucleotides: TGTGCCAGCTCACCCCTGGGACTAGCGGGGAGCCTCGGCACAGATACGCAGTATTTT.

This chain connects TRBV19 to TRBJ1-4; D is ambiguous. CDR1 is LNHDA, CDR2 SQIVND, per germline (reference sequence). This CDR3 spans 14 amino acids. V lost 7 bases and J lost 0, with 9 bases in between. The CDR3 is CASTGTSTNEKLFF. CDR3 coding DNA: TGTGCCAGTACGGGCACCTCAACTAATGAAAAACTGTTTTTT. Together with reference TRBV19 and TRBJ1-4, the CDR3 gives the full variable domain: DGGITQSPKYLFRKEGQNVTLSCEQNLNHDAMYWYRQDPGQGLRLIYYSQIVNDFQKGDIAEGYSVSREKKESFPLTVTSAQKNPTAFYLCASTGTSTNEKLFFGSGTQLSVL.

The J gene is TRBJ1-4, the V gene TRBV18, with 7 nucleotides matching TRBD1. V trimming: 6 bases; J trimming: 8 bases; junction bases outside the gene matches: 9. The CDR3 runs to 14 residues. In germline, CDR1 is KGHSH, CDR2 LQKENI. CDR3 in DNA: TGTGCCAGCTCGGCTGGGACAGTGGGCGAAAAACTGTTTTTT. Encoded protein: CASSAGTVGEKLFF.

CDR3 sequence (DNA): TGTGCCAGCAGCTTAGCGCGGCTAGCGGGAGGAGGTAGGCAAGAGACCCAGTACTTC. Protein sequence: CASSLARLAGGGRQETQYF. This rearrangement joins TRBV7-9 to TRBJ2-5, with 11 bases lining up with TRBD2. Germline V CDR1 and CDR2: SEHNR, FQNEAQ (reference sequence). V lost 0 bases, J lost 2 bases, and 11 bases stayed unmatched. This CDR3 spans 19 amino acids.

The rearrangement links TRBV18 to TRBJ2-5; D not certain. CDR1 is KGHSH and CDR2 is LQKENI in the germline V gene. The CDR3 length is 13 residues. V was clipped by 3 bases and J by 4 bases, with 9 bases between them. The CDR3 DNA reads TGTGCCAGCTCACCTGGGCTACGAGAGACCCAGTACTTC. Amino acid sequence: CASSPGLRETQYF.

V is TRBV5-1 and J is TRBJ2-2; D unresolved. The V gene lost 3 bases and the J gene lost 0 bases, with 6 bases spanning the gap. Looked up from germline, CDR1 is SGHRS and CDR2 is YFSETQ. The CDR3 sequence is 14 residues long. CDR3 coding DNA: TGCGCCAGCAGCTGGTTCGCGAACACCGGGGAGCTGTTTTTT. It encodes CASSWFANTGELFF.

V and J are TRBV27 and TRBJ2-3, with TRBD2 matching over 13 bases. Germline values: CDR1 MNHEY, CDR2 SMNVEV (reference sequence). This CDR3 spans 17 amino acids. The junction had 7 bases not matched to a gene; V was cut back by 7 bases and J by 0 bases. The CDR3 loop is CASTPGTSGVSTDTQYF. In DNA, the CDR3 is TGTGCCAGCACCCCAGGGACTAGCGGGGTTAGCACAGATACGCAGTATTTT.

V and J are TRBV6-1 and TRBJ1-2, with D possibly matching TRBD1 (5 bases). The V end was cut by 7 bases, the J end by 0 bases, with 12 bases between. This CDR3 contains 14 residues. The germline gives CDR1 MNHNS, CDR2 SASEGT. CDR3 amino acids: CASTSGSTNYGYTF. CDR3 DNA: TGTGCCAGCACCTCAGGGTCGACTAACTATGGCTACACCTTC.

The V and J genes are TRBV27 and TRBJ1-1; 9 bases are a match to TRBD1. CDR1 is MNHEY and CDR2 is SMNVEV in the germline V gene (reference sequence). The CDR3 totals 14 residues. The junction had 8 bases not matched to a gene; V was cut back by 6 bases and J by 6 bases. In DNA, the CDR3 is TGTGCCAGCAGGCGATCGGGACAGGGTGCTGAAGCTTTCTTT. Translation: CASRRSGQGAEAFF.

The chain uses TRBV6-5 and TRBJ2-2, with 7 nucleotides matching TRBD1. Trimming removed 4 bases from V and 2 bases from J; junction bases left unmatched: 1. The CDR3 sequence is 14 residues long. Per the germline V gene, CDR1 is MNHEY and CDR2 is SVGAGI. The CDR3: CASSWDRNTGELFF. CDR3 DNA: TGTGCCAGCAGTTGGGACAGAAACACCGGGGAGCTGTTTTTT.

The V and J genes are TRBV5-1 and TRBJ2-2; TRBD1 or TRBD2 may be the D gene (5 bases each). The length of the CDR3 is 16 residues. Trimming pared 2 bases from V and 0 bases from J, leaving 11 bases between. Per the germline V gene, CDR1 is SGHRS and CDR2 is YFSETQ. This CDR3 is CASSLEGPPNTGELFF. CDR3 sequence (DNA): TGCGCCAGCAGCTTAGAGGGGCCTCCGAACACCGGGGAGCTGTTTTTT.

This chain links TRBV6-1 with TRBJ2-5, with D possibly being TRBD1 (6 bases). Trimming left V 9 bases short and J 1 base short, with 12 bases between. CDR1 MNHNS and CDR2 SASEGT come from the germline V gene. There are 13 residues in the CDR3. As DNA, the CDR3 is TGTGCCAGTGGATGGACAGTCCAAGAGACCCAGTACTTC. This gives the protein CASGWTVQETQYF.